Presented here are 22 T cell receptor beta chains from one specimen sequenced in a study of cytomegalovirus exposure and HLA in healthy donors (dated by TCRdb to 2015 to 2018). Receptors were amplified or captured by the immunoSEQ multiplex PCR assay. For the multiplex PCR, a mixture combining 60 forward primers for TCR Vbeta segments and 13 reverse primers for TCR Jbeta segments was used. The clones in this table, taken by TCRdb from immuneACCESS, are in-frame only. Not every clone is retained; where verified, under half of the shortfall comes from an unresolved V gene, and the cause of the rest is unknown. This sample comprises around 180,000 clones, 60% to 85% of them detected only once. The ten largest make up roughly 5% of the sample. The sequenced material came from PBMCs. Source of these receptors: a man between 40 and 49 years old in good health and CMV-seronegative.

The gene calls are TRBV2 and TRBJ2-2, with 7 bases lining up with TRBD2. The ends lost 2 bases at V and 8 bases at J; junction bases unmatched: 2. Germline V gene lookup returns CDR1 SNHLY and CDR2 FYNNEI. This CDR3 is built from 13 residues. CDR3 coding DNA: TGTGCCAGCAGTGAATGGGGGGGAGGGGAGCTGTTTTTT. Residues: CASSEWGGGELFF.

V and J are TRBV5-1 and TRBJ2-1, with no clear D. This CDR3 spans 15 amino acids. Germline V CDR1 and CDR2: SGHRS, YFSETQ. V was trimmed by 1 base and J by 2 bases, leaving 10 bases between them. CDR3: CASSLRRFTYNEQFF. The CDR3 DNA sequence: TGCGCCAGCAGCTTGCGGAGATTTACCTACAATGAGCAGTTCTTC.

The genes are TRBV2 and TRBJ1-2, with unresolved D. This CDR3 comprises 12 residues. The V gene lost 2 bases and the J gene lost 4 bases, with 5 bases spanning the gap. Germline-derived CDR1 and CDR2 are SNHLY and FYNNEI. This chain's CDR3 is CASSETSYGYTF. CDR3 in DNA: TGTGCCAGCAGTGAAACATCCTATGGCTACACCTTC. The entire variable domain, with the rest obtained from reference TRBV2 and TRBJ1-2, is as follows: EPEVTQTPSHQVTQMGQEVILRCVPISNHLYFYWYRQILGQKVEFLVSFYNNEISEKSEIFDDQFSVERPDGSNFTLKIRSTKLEDSAMYFCASSETSYGYTFGSGTRLTVV.

This clone was seen a handful of times. This chain connects TRBV6-1 to TRBJ1-5; D remains ambiguous. The germline CDR1 and CDR2 sequences are MNHNS and SASEGT. The CDR3 has 14 amino acids. V shed 6 bases and J shed 9 bases, with 18 bases lying between them. CDR3 region: CASSYLSGLGPQHF. CDR3 nucleotides: TGTGCCAGCAGCTACCTTAGTGGGCTGGGGCCCCAGCATTTT.

This chain uses TRBV2 with TRBJ1-4; 12 nucleotides line up with TRBD1. In germline, CDR1 is SNHLY, CDR2 FYNNEI. Germline trimming cut 7 bases from V and 4 bases from J; bases unmatched to any gene: 4. The CDR3 contains 15 residues. CDR3 amino acids: CASKGQGAGNEKLFF. The CDR3 coding sequence is TGTGCCAGCAAGGGACAGGGGGCGGGTAATGAAAAACTGTTTTTT.

A few counts support this clone. The V and J genes are TRBV6-4 and TRBJ2-1; 11 bases are shared with TRBD2. V gave up 8 bases and J gave up 9 bases; unmatched junction bases: 9. This CDR3 has 14 amino acids. Germline lookup yields CDR1 MRHNA and CDR2 SNTAGT. For the CDR3, the DNA is TGTGCCAGCTCCGGCCTAGCGGGAGGAAGTGAGCAGTTCTTC. Translating gives CASSGLAGGSEQFF.

The J gene is TRBJ2-6, the V gene TRBV9, with 14 bases that match TRBD2. Germline assignment: CDR1 SGDLS and CDR2 YYNGEE. The length of the CDR3 is 19 residues. V was pared by 4 bases and J by 0 bases, with 6 bases of the junction left unmatched. The CDR3 sequence is CASSPRTSGRLSGANVLTF. CDR3 sequence (DNA): TGTGCCAGCAGCCCCAGGACTAGCGGGAGGCTCTCTGGGGCCAACGTCCTGACTTTC.

This clone is a singleton in its sample. CDR3 loop: CASSWRGVNSYEQYF. The DNA for the CDR3 is TGTGCCAGCAGCTGGCGGGGGGTCAACTCCTACGAGCAGTACTTC. The rearrangement joins TRBV7-2 to TRBJ2-7; 8 bases are a match to TRBD2. The CDR3 is made up of 15 amino acids. V shed 4 bases, J shed 0 bases, and the junction held 5 bases outside the gene matches. CDR1 and CDR2 (germline): SGHTA, FQGNSA. Full variable domain (rest looked up from reference TRBV7-2 and TRBJ2-7): GAGVSQSPSNKVTEKGKDVELRCDPISGHTALYWYRQSLGQGLEFLIYFQGNSAPDKSGLPSDRFSAERTGGSVSTLTIQRTQQEDSAVYLCASSWRGVNSYEQYFGPGTRLTVT.

This chain connects TRBV18 to TRBJ2-7, with TRBD2 matching 8 bases. Germline lookup yields CDR1 KGHSH and CDR2 LQKENI. V gave up 0 bases and J gave up 3 bases; unmatched junction bases: 1. The length of the CDR3 is 14 residues. This CDR3 is CASSPPGLGYEQYF. The CDR3 region has the DNA TGTGCCAGCTCACCACCGGGACTAGGCTACGAGCAGTACTTC.

This clone has a single count. The gene calls are TRBV7-8 and TRBJ2-5, with 8 bases that match TRBD1. CDR3 length equals 16 residues. With 0 bases clipped from V and 6 bases from J, the junction kept 9 bases outside the gene matches. Germline values: CDR1 SGHVS, CDR2 FQNEAQ. Here the CDR3 DNA reads TGTGCCAGCAGCTTAGCGCAGGCAGGGGGCGCACAGACCCAGTACTTC. Translation: CASSLAQAGGAQTQYF.

On this clone itself: The sample carries other DNA sequences with the same CDR3. The chain recombines TRBV5-1 with TRBJ1-4; 9 positions agree with TRBD1. This CDR3 is 14 amino acids long. V shed 5 bases and J 6 bases; nucleotides not matched to a gene: 5. Looked up from germline, CDR1 is SGHRS and CDR2 is YFSETQ. The CDR3 is CASSLTGGDEKLFF. The CDR3 DNA sequence: TGCGCCAGCAGTCTTACAGGGGGCGATGAAAAACTGTTTTTT.

Only a few counts were recorded for this clone. The chain recombines TRBV11-2 with TRBJ2-7; TRBD1 aligns across 8 bases. CDR1 SGHAT and CDR2 FQNNGV come from the germline V gene. The CDR3 spans 13 residues. Trimming took 3 bases from V and 4 from J; bases not matched to a gene: 2. The chain's CDR3 is CASSFDRGYEQYF. CDR3 coding DNA: TGTGCCAGCAGCTTTGACAGGGGTTACGAGCAGTACTTC. The whole variable domain, remainder taken from reference TRBV11-2 and TRBJ2-7, is EAGVAQSPRYKIIEKRQSVAFWCNPISGHATLYWYQQILGQGPKLLIQFQNNGVVDDSQLPKDRFSAERLKGVDSTLKIQPAKLEDSAVYLCASSFDRGYEQYFGPGTRLTVT.

This rearrangement joins TRBV10-3 to TRBJ2-1; TRBD2 matches at 7 bases. This CDR3 comprises 15 residues. V dropped 5 bases and J dropped 0; count of bases not matched to a gene: 4. CDR1 ENHRY and CDR2 SYGVKD come from the germline V gene. The CDR3 nucleotides are TGTGCCATCAGTCCCAGCGGGGACTCCTACAATGAGCAGTTCTTC. Encoded protein: CAISPSGDSYNEQFF.

This clone was detected once. The chain carries TRBV5-1 and TRBJ1-4; D gene unclear. Looked up from germline, CDR1 is SGHRS and CDR2 is YFSETQ. Trimming removed 1 base from V and 0 bases from J, with 7 bases in between. The CDR3 consists of 15 residues. CDR3 nucleotides: TGCGCCAGCAGCTTGAATGGAGCAACTAATGAAAAACTGTTTTTT. Residues: CASSLNGATNEKLFF.

V gene TRBV11-2 combines with J gene TRBJ2-7; 15 positions agree with TRBD2. V gave up 5 bases and J gave up 4 bases; unmatched junction bases: 6. Germline-derived CDR1 and CDR2 are SGHAT and FQNNGV. The CDR3 runs 16 residues. For the CDR3, the DNA is TGTGCCAGCAGCCCGGGACTAGCGGGGGGTAGGTACGAGCAGTACTTC. Translation gives CASSPGLAGGRYEQYF. Together with reference TRBV11-2 and TRBJ2-7, the CDR3 gives the full variable domain: EAGVAQSPRYKIIEKRQSVAFWCNPISGHATLYWYQQILGQGPKLLIQFQNNGVVDDSQLPKDRFSAERLKGVDSTLKIQPAKLEDSAVYLCASSPGLAGGRYEQYFGPGTRLTVT.

V and J are TRBV11-3 and TRBJ2-3; the match to TRBD2 covers 13 bases. The junction had 10 bases not matched to a gene; V was cut back by 0 bases and J by 10 bases. The germline gives CDR1 SGHNT, CDR2 YENEEA. This CDR3 region has 17 residues. CDR3 amino acids: CASSLDPGLAGASSQYF. The CDR3 DNA reads TGTGCCAGCAGCTTAGACCCTGGACTAGCGGGAGCCAGTTCGCAGTATTTT.

The V gene is TRBV9, the J gene TRBJ2-3; D is perhaps TRBD2 (6 bases). The CDR3 runs to 16 residues. Germline V gives CDR1 SGDLS, CDR2 YYNGEE. V lost 3 bases to trimming and J lost 2 bases, with 16 bases between them. CDR3 protein: CASSGSGRGNTDTQYF. The CDR3 DNA sequence: TGTGCCAGCAGCGGTAGCGGTAGGGGAAACACAGATACGCAGTATTTT.

The rearrangement joins TRBV30 to TRBJ1-2; D is unresolved. This CDR3 is built from 12 residues. V lost 0 bases to trimming and J lost 8 bases, with 10 bases between them. The germline gives CDR1 GTSNPN, CDR2 SVGIG (reference sequence). CDR3: CAWSVNSWGYTF. The CDR3 coding sequence is TGTGCCTGGAGTGTAAACAGCTGGGGCTACACCTTC. The whole variable domain, filled in from reference TRBV30 and TRBJ1-2, reads SQTIHQWPATLVQPVGSPLSLECTVEGTSNPNLYWYRQAAGRGLQLLFYSVGIGQISSEVPQNLSASRPQDRQFILSSKKLLLSDSGFYLCAWSVNSWGYTFGSGTRLTVV.

The chain has TRBV30 and TRBJ2-1, with D possibly matching TRBD2 (5 bases). Germline V gene data show CDR1 as GTSNPN and CDR2 as SVGIG (reference sequence). The CDR3 is made up of 12 amino acids. Trimming took off 7 bases at V and 12 bases at J, with 19 bases between the two ends. The CDR3 protein is CAYLGSSSAQFF. CDR3 bases: TGTGCCTACCTGGGGAGCAGCTCTGCGCAGTTCTTC.

The chain links TRBV5-1 to TRBJ2-5, with TRBD2 matching over 7 bases. Germline V CDR1 and CDR2: SGHRS, YFSETQ. The CDR3 length is 15 residues. V was pared by 0 bases and J by 5 bases, with 7 bases of the junction left unmatched. DNA of the CDR3: TGCGCCAGCAGCTTGGCCTTCGGGGGAGGGGAGACCCAGTACTTC. Amino acid sequence: CASSLAFGGGETQYF.

The rearrangement links TRBV4-3 to TRBJ2-3, with 12 bases that match TRBD2. The junction had 6 bases not matched to a gene; V was cut back by 0 bases and J by 5 bases. The CDR3 extends over 17 amino acids. The V gene's germline CDR1 is LGHNA and CDR2 YSLEER. CDR3 bases: TGCGCCAGCAGCCAAGATATGGCTAGCGGGGGGGGAGATACGCAGTATTTT. Translation gives CASSQDMASGGGDTQYF.

With respect to this clone: The junction shows a germline mismatch at one end, possibly a read error. The rearrangement joins TRBV9 to TRBJ1-2, with D possibly being TRBD1 (6 bases). CDR1 is SGDLS, CDR2 YYNGEE, per germline. The CDR3 is 13 residues long. CDR3 loop: CASSVRQAYGCTF. In DNA form, the CDR3 reads TGTGCCAGCAGCGTTCGACAGGCATATGGCTGCACCTTC.